This T cell receptor (beta chain) was identified during a study of blood T cell repertoires in COVID-19. Study at large: The United States, Italy and Spain were the sources of the acute and convalescent COVID-19 samples. Nucleic acid was either cDNA or gDNA, and it came from T cells, B-cell-depleted T cells, or PBMCs.

The trim removed 1 base at V and 4 bases at J, leaving 3 bases unmatched. In germline, CDR1 is SGHTA, CDR2 FQGNSA. The CDR3 contains 14 residues. Per the authors' pipeline: Amplified reference gene primers provided the basis for estimating nucleated cell counts. This table comes from immunoSEQ multiplex PCR, and its TCRdb copy is limited to in-frame clones, with some not included. The D gene and trimming were derived from the DNA, and the V and J assignments and clone size from that table. This table holds more than 200,000 clones, 85% to 90% found once. This chain uses TRBV7-2 with TRBJ1-2; TRBD1 matches 7 bases. Source material: peripheral blood. The clonotype comes from a man between 50 and 59 years old with COVID-19, enrolled during active disease. The DNA of the CDR3 is TGTGCCAGCAGCTTAGGACAGGGCGGCTATGGCTACACCTTC. It yields the protein CASSLGQGGYGYTF. Complete variable domain (other parts from reference TRBV7-2 and TRBJ1-2): GAGVSQSPSNKVTEKGKDVELRCDPISGHTALYWYRQSLGQGLEFLIYFQGNSAPDKSGLPSDRFSAERTGGSVSTLTIQRTQQEDSAVYLCASSLGQGGYGYTFGSGTRLTVV.